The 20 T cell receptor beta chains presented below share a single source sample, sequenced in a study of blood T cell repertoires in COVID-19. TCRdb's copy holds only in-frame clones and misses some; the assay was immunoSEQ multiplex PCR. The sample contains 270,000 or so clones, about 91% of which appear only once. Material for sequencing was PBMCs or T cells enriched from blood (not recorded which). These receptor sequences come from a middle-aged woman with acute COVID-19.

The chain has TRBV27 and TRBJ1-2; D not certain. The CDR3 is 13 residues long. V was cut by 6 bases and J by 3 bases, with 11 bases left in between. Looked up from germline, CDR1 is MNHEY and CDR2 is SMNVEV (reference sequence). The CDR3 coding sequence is TGTGCCAGCAGCGTGGGCGGGCACTATGGCTACACCTTC. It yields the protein CASSVGGHYGYTF.

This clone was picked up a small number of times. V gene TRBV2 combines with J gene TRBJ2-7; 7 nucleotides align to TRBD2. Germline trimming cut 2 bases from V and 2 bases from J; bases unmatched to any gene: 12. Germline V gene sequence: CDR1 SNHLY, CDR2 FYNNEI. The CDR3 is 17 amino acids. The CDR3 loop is CASSESLGGAGAYEQYV. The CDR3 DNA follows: TGTGCCAGCAGTGAATCCCTGGGAGGGGCCGGGGCCTACGAGCAGTACGTC.

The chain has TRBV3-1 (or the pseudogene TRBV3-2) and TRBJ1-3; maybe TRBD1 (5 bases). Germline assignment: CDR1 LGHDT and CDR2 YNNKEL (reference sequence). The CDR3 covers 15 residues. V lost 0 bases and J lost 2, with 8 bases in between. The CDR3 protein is CASSQDGGAGNTIYF. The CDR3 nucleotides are TGTGCCAGCAGCCAAGATGGGGGGGCTGGAAACACCATATATTTT.

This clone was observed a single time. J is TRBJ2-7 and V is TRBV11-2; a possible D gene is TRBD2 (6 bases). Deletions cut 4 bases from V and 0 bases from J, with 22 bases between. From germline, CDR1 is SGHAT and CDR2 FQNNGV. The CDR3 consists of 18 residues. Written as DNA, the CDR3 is TGTGCCAGCAGCTCCCGGCCCAGAAGGGGACTCCGCTCCTACGAGCAGTACTTC. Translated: CASSSRPRRGLRSYEQYF.

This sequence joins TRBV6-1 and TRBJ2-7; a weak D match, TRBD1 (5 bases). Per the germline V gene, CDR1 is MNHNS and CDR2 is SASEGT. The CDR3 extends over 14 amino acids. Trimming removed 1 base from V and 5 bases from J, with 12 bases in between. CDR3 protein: CASSEGTPYHEQYV. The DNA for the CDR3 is TGTGCCAGCAGTGAAGGGACACCCTACCACGAGCAGTACGTC.

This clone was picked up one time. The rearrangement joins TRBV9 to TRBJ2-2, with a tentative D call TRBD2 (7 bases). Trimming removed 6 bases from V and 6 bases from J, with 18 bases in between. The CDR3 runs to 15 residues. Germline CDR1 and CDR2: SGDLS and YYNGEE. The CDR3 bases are TGTGCCAGCATGGGGGGGCGCCCCCCTGCCGGGGAGCTGTTTTTT. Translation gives CASMGGRPPAGELFF.

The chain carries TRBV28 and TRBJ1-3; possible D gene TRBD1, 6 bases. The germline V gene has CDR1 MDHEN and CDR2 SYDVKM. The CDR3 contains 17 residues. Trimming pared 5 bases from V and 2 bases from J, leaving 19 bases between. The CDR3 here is CASSTRQAQAPGNTIYF. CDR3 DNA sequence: TGTGCCAGCAGTACCAGACAGGCGCAGGCTCCTGGAAACACCATATATTTT.

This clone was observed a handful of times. CDR3 region: CASSPPSVRGDYGYTF. CDR3 nucleotide sequence: TGTGCCAGCTCACCACCCTCTGTCAGGGGGGACTATGGCTACACCTTC. The rearrangement joins TRBV18 to TRBJ1-2, with TRBD1 matching over 7 bases. Trimming took 0 bases from V and 3 from J; bases not matched to a gene: 7. Germline V gene data show CDR1 as KGHSH and CDR2 as LQKENI. The length of the CDR3 is 16 residues.

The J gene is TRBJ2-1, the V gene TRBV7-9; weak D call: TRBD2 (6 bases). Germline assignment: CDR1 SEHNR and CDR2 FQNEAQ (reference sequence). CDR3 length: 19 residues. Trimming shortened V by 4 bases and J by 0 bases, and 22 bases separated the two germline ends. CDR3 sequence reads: CASSSRTNHHGSSYNEQFF. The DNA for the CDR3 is TGTGCCAGCAGCTCTCGGACGAATCATCACGGGAGCTCCTACAATGAGCAGTTCTTC.

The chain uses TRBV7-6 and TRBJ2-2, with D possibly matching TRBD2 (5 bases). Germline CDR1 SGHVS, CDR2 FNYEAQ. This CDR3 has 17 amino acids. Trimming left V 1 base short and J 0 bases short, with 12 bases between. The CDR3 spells CASSLEPSGANTGELFF. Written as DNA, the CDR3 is TGTGCCAGCAGCTTAGAACCAAGCGGCGCGAACACCGGGGAGCTGTTTTTT.

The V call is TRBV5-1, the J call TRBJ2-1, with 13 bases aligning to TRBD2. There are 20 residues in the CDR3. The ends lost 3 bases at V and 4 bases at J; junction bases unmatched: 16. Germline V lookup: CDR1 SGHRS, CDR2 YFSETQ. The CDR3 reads CASSYTQGGGLAGLYNEQFF. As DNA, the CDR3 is TGCGCCAGCAGCTACACCCAAGGTGGGGGACTAGCGGGGTTATACAATGAGCAGTTCTTC.

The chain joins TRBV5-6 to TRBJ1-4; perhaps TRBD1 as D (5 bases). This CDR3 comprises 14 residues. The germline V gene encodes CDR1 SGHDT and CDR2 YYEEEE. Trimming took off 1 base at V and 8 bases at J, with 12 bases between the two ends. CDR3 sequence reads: CASSLKGRGEKLFF. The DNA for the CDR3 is TGTGCCAGCAGCTTGAAGGGGCGTGGGGAAAAACTGTTTTTT.

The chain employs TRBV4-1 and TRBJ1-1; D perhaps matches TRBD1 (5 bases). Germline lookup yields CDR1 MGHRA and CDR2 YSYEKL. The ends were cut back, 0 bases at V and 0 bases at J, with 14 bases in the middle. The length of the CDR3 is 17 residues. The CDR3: CASSQDPTGEMNTEAFF. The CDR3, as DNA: TGCGCCAGCAGCCAAGACCCCACGGGGGAAATGAACACTGAAGCTTTCTTT.

The CDR3 region has the DNA TGTGCCAGCAGCCCGATTGGCAGGGCCCCCTATAATTCACCCCTCCACTTT. Protein: CASSPIGRAPYNSPLHF. The chain is built from TRBV27 and TRBJ1-6; D perhaps matches TRBD1 (5 bases). The germline V gene encodes CDR1 MNHEY and CDR2 SMNVEV (reference sequence). The V end was cut by 6 bases, the J end by 2 bases, with 17 bases between. The CDR3 is 17 amino acids.

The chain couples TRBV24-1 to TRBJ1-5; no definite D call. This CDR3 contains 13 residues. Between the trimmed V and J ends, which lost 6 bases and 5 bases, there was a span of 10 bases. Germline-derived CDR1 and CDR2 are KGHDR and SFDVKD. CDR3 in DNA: TGTGCCACCAGTCCGAGGGAAGATCAGCCCCAGCATTTT. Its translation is CATSPREDQPQHF.

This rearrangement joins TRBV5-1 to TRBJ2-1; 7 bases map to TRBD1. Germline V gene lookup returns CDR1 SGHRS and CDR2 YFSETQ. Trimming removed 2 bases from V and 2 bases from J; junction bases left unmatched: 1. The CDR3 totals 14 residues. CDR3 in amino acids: CASSLDRAYNEQFF. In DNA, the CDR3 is TGCGCCAGCAGCTTAGACAGGGCCTACAATGAGCAGTTCTTC.

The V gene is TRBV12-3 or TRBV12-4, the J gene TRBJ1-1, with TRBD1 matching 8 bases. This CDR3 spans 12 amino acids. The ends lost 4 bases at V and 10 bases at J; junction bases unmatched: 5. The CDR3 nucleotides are TGTGCCAGCAGTTACAGGGGGAACGTAGCTTTCTTT. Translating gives CASSYRGNVAFF.

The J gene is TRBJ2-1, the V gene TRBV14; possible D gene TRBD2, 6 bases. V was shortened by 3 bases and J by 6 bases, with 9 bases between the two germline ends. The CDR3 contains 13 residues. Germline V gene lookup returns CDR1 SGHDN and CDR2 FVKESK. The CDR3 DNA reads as TGTGCCAGCAGCCAGGGACTCATCAATGAGCAGTTCTTC. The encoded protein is CASSQGLINEQFF.

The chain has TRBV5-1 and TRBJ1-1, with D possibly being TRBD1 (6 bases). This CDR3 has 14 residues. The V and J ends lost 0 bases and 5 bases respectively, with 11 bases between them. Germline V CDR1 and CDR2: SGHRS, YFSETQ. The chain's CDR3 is CASSLEQGGTEAFF. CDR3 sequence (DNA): TGCGCCAGCAGCTTGGAACAGGGAGGGACTGAAGCTTTCTTT.

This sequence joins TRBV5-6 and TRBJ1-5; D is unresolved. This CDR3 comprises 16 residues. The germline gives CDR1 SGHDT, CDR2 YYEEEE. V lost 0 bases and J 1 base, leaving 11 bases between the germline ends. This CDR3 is CASSLGGIGSNQPQHF. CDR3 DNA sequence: TGTGCCAGCAGCTTGGGAGGAATCGGGAGCAATCAGCCCCAGCATTTT.